This is a list of T cell receptor beta chains from one sample in a study of human versus mouse CDR3 diversity and MHC coevolution. Method: immunoSEQ multiplex PCR; TCRdb's copy keeps in-frame clones and lacks some. The table lists just under 60,000 clones, 94% of them singletons. Sequencing was performed on naive CD4+ T cells from blood. Receptors were obtained from a person in their sixties in good health. Each CDR3 is given with its conserved first and last residue. D genes are given only for firm matches. Only part of the rows carry a size: once, few, many, or a class if the clone is expanded.

cdr3_aa	j_call	d_call	clone_size	v_call
CASSLTGGANTGELFF	TRBJ2-2	TRBD1	NA	TRBV5-1
CASSRLSSGSGEQYF	TRBJ2-7	TRBD2	once	TRBV25-1
CASSPSGATATDTQYF	TRBJ2-3	TRBD2	NA	TRBV9
CASSYVGGGRSGANVLTF	TRBJ2-6	NA	NA	TRBV5-6
CASSLAVLNTEAFF	TRBJ1-1	NA	NA	TRBV5-6
CASSLGGGQETQYF	TRBJ2-5	NA	NA	TRBV5-4
CASSLGDRGYEQYF	TRBJ2-7	TRBD1	NA	TRBV7-2
CASSLMGVNTEAFF	TRBJ1-1	NA	few	TRBV7-3
CASSLVGLASTDTQYF	TRBJ2-3	NA	NA	TRBV7-9
CASSQIQGDTEAFF	TRBJ1-1	TRBD1	few	TRBV4-2
CAWSVAGTSTDTQYF	TRBJ2-3	TRBD2	NA	TRBV30
CASSIIAQETQYF	TRBJ2-5	NA	NA	TRBV19
CASSLSSGGDRGSNQPQHF	TRBJ1-5	TRBD1	NA	TRBV27
CATRQGLNTEAFF	TRBJ1-1	TRBD1	NA	TRBV10-1
CASSGWTSGSLTDTQYF	TRBJ2-3	TRBD2	NA	TRBV10-1
CASTPRFLTDTQYF	TRBJ2-3	NA	NA	TRBV11-2
CASSPISGNTEAFF	TRBJ1-1	NA	NA	TRBV18
CASRLRDEQFF	TRBJ2-1	NA	NA	TRBV6-6
CASSLVRGTSGRKVGHNEQFF	TRBJ2-1	TRBD2	NA	TRBV5-1
CASSRDNYEQYF	TRBJ2-7	NA	NA	TRBV5-1
CASSYSRATQETQYF	TRBJ2-5	NA	NA	TRBV6-6
CASTRGSGANVLTF	TRBJ2-6	NA	once	TRBV6-5
CASSASGSTDTQYF	TRBJ2-3	NA	NA	TRBV5-6
CASSPGQRNEQFF	TRBJ2-1	TRBD1	NA	TRBV5-1
CASSLGLQNTGELFF	TRBJ2-2	NA	NA	TRBV5-1
CASSGQGGEQYF	TRBJ2-7	NA	NA	TRBV2
CASSVGGDLTDTQYF	TRBJ2-3	NA	NA	TRBV9
CASSEVRDQPQHF	TRBJ1-5	NA	NA	TRBV6-1
CASSIVGTNYEQYF	TRBJ2-7	TRBD2	NA	TRBV19
CASRRGYEQYF	TRBJ2-7	NA	NA	TRBV6-5
CASSVGALAGGASEQFF	TRBJ2-1	TRBD2	NA	TRBV9
CASRYLTEAFF	TRBJ1-1	NA	NA	TRBV28
CASKAGRGETQYF	TRBJ2-5	TRBD2	NA	TRBV19
CASSQEIAGVGEQYF	TRBJ2-7	TRBD2	NA	TRBV4-1
CASSIRGPEETQYF	TRBJ2-5	TRBD1	NA	TRBV19
CASSPGVEETQYF	TRBJ2-5	NA	NA	TRBV16
CASSETTAPWEAFF	TRBJ1-1	NA	NA	TRBV2
CASEAGRDQPQHF	TRBJ1-5	NA	NA	TRBV30
CASTPSQAAGEQYF	TRBJ2-7	NA	NA	TRBV11-2
CASSLAFNRDITGELFF	TRBJ2-2	NA	NA	TRBV7-7
CASSYSGTGSHYGYTF	TRBJ1-2	TRBD1	NA	TRBV6-5